Shown below are 10 T cell receptor beta chains from a single sample sequenced in a study of monozygotic twins with inflammatory bowel disease. With the 5' RACE reads reprocessed, TCRdb shows one record per CDR3 protein and no DNA. This sample carries roughly 330,000 distinct CDR3 sequences, with 2% to 2.5% going to the ten biggest clones. Sequencing was performed on blood. The receptors stem from a human donor with ulcerative colitis or Crohn's disease, or a healthy co-twin of an affected twin (not recorded which).

The chain carries TRBV7-9 and TRBJ2-1; TCRdb selects TRBD2, and the lack of DNA leaves this call unchecked. This CDR3 has 14 amino acids. CDR1 SEHNR and CDR2 FQNEAQ come from the germline V gene (reference sequence). CDR3 amino acids: CASSLGGLAHEQFF.

The chain has TRBV29-1 and TRBJ2-1. The CDR3 extends over 14 amino acids. Germline CDR1 is SQVTM and CDR2 is ANQGSEA. This CDR3 reads CSVEDQLVLWEQFF.

This chain connects TRBV5-1 to TRBJ2-3; TCRdb's D call of TRBD2 is untestable without DNA. Germline V gene sequence: CDR1 SGHRS, CDR2 YFSETQ. This CDR3 spans 17 amino acids. The CDR3 loop reads CASSLEASGVSTDTQYF.

The rearrangement links TRBV27 to TRBJ2-5; the TRBD2 assignment by TCRdb is unverifiable without DNA. The CDR3 runs to 15 residues. Germline V gene sequence: CDR1 MNHEY, CDR2 SMNVEV (reference sequence). The CDR3 loop reads CASRRSGSSQETQYF.

J is TRBJ2-3 and V is TRBV5-1; TCRdb's D call of TRBD2 is untestable without DNA. This CDR3 is built from 15 residues. CDR1 SGHRS and CDR2 YFSETQ come from the germline V gene. The chain's CDR3 is CASSPAGGSATTQYF.

This chain joins TRBV12-3 or TRBV12-4 and TRBJ1-2; without DNA, the TCRdb call of TRBD1 cannot be checked. The CDR3 loop spans 13 amino acids. CDR3 in amino acids: CATRPGQVYGYTF.

The V and J genes are TRBV6-2 or TRBV6-3 and TRBJ2-2; the TRBD2 assignment by TCRdb is unverifiable without DNA. Germline V gene data show CDR1 as MNHEY and CDR2 as SVGEGT. The CDR3 contains 17 residues. The CDR3 sequence is CASNPPGLALNTGELFF.

J is TRBJ1-3 and V is TRBV29-1. The CDR3 consists of 14 residues. CDR1 and CDR2 from the germline V gene are SQVTM and ANQGSEA. This chain's CDR3 is CSVEGDFSGNTIYF.

The chain is built from TRBV7-9 and TRBJ2-3. Germline V gene sequence: CDR1 SEHNR, CDR2 FQNEAQ (reference sequence). The CDR3 covers 14 residues. CDR3 sequence: CASSLVYSTDTQYF.

This chain connects TRBV15 to TRBJ2-7; TCRdb reports TRBD1, a call that lacks DNA to check it against. The length of the CDR3 is 14 residues. Per the germline V gene, CDR1 is LNHNV and CDR2 is YYDKDF (reference sequence). CDR3 loop: CATSREGQSYEQYF.